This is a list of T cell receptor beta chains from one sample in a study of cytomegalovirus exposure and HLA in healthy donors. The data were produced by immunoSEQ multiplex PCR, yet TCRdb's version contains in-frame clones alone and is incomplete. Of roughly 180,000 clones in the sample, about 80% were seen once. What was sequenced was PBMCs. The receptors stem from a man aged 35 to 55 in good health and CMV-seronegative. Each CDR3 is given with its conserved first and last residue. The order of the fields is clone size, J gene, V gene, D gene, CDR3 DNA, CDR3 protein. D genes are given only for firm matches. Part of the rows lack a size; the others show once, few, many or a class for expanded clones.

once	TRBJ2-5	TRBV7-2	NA	TGTGCCAGCAGCTTAGAGTTGGAGCGGACCCAGTACTTC	CASSLELERTQYF
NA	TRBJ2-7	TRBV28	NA	TGTGCCAGCTCAAGACTGCGATTCGGAGAGCAGTACTTC	CASSRLRFGEQYF
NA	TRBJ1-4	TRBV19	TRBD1	TGTGCCAGTAGTTGGGGGACAGAGAACGAAAAACTGTTTTTT	CASSWGTENEKLFF
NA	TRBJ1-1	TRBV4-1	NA	TGCGCCAGCAGCCAAGAGGGAACGGGGATTTTGAACACTGAAGCTTTCTTT	CASSQEGTGILNTEAFF
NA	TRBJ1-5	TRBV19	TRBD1	TGTGCCAGTAGCAAGACAGGGGACAATCAGCCCCAGCATTTT	CASSKTGDNQPQHF
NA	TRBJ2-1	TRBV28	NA	TGTGCCAGCAGTTTACGGGGTTCCTACAATGAGCAGTTCTTC	CASSLRGSYNEQFF
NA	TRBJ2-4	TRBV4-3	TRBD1	TGCGCCAGCAGCCAAGAGGGACAGGGTGTTAAAAACATTCAGTACTTC	CASSQEGQGVKNIQYF
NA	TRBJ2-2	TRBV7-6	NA	TGTGCCAGCAGCTTCGGTGCCGGGGAGCTGTTTTTT	CASSFGAGELFF
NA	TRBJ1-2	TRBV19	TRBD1	TGTGCCAGTACTGCCGGGACAGGTGGTTGGGGCTACACCTTC	CASTAGTGGWGYTF
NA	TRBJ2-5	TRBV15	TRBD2	TGTGCCACCAGCAGAGAGCCTAGCGGAAAAGAGACCCAGTACTTC	CATSREPSGKETQYF
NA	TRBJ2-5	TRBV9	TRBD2	TGTGCCAGCAGCGTAGCTCCTGTGACTAGCGGGAGGGCGGTCCAAGAGACCCAGTACTTC	CASSVAPVTSGRAVQETQYF
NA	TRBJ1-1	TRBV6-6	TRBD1	TGTGCCAGCAGTTACGAAAGACAGGGGGCGGTAGCTTTCTTT	CASSYERQGAVAFF
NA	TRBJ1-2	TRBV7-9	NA	TGTGCCAGCAGCCTGGACACTAACTATGGCTACACCTTC	CASSLDTNYGYTF
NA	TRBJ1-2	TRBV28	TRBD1	TGTGCCAGCAGGACTGGACAGGGGTATGGCTACACCTTC	CASRTGQGYGYTF
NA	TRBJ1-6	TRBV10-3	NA	TGTGCCATCAGTGAAGCTAGCCTTCGGGGCTCCTATAATTCACCCCTCCACTTT	CAISEASLRGSYNSPLHF
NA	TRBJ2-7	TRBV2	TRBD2	TGTGCCAGCCTGCGGGGGTCCGGCGAGCAGTACTTC	CASLRGSGEQYF
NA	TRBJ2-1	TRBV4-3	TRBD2	TGCGCCAGCAGCCAAAACGGACTAGCGGGGCGGCCAAATGAGCAGTTCTTC	CASSQNGLAGRPNEQFF
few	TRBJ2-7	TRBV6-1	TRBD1	TGTGCCAGCAGTGAAGACAGGGGGCCTTACTACGAGCAGTACTTC	CASSEDRGPYYEQYF
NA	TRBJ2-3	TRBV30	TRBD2	TGTGCCTGGAGTGTGCGACTAGCGGCAAGCACAGATACGCAGTATTTT	CAWSVRLAASTDTQYF
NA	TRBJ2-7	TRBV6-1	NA	TGTGCCAGCAAGCAAGTCTACCAGACAACCTACGAGCAGTACTTC	CASKQVYQTTYEQYF
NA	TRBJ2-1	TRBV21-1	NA	TGTGCCAGCAGAATTCTAGCGGAGGGGAATGAGCAGTTCTTC	CASRILAEGNEQFF
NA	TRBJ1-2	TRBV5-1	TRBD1	TGCGCCAGCAGCTTCGTGGGCGGACAGGTCTCGGGTGGCTACACCTTC	CASSFVGGQVSGGYTF
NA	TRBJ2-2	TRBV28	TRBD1	TGTGCCAGTGCGGGACAGGCGAACACCGGGGAGCTGTTTTTT	CASAGQANTGELFF
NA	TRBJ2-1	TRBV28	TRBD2	TGTGCCAGCGGGTCTTGGGCGGGAGGGCACAATGAGCAGTTCTTC	CASGSWAGGHNEQFF
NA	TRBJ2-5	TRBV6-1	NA	TGTGCCAGCAGTGAAACGACAGATCGACAAGAGACCCAGTACTTC	CASSETTDRQETQYF
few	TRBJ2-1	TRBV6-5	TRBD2	TGTGCCAGCAGGAATCTAGCGGGGGGGCAGTTCTTC	CASRNLAGGQFF
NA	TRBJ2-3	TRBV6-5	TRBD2	TGTGCCAGCAGTTACTCGAAGGCGCGGGGGGCAGATACGCAGTATTTT	CASSYSKARGADTQYF
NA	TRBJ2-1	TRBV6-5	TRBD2	TGTGCCAGCACCCCGGGACTAGCGGTACTGAATGAGCAGTTCTTC	CASTPGLAVLNEQFF
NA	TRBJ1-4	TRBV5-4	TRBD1	TGTGCCAGCAGCTTAGGACAGGGGAGGGCGACTAATGAAAAACTGTTTTTT	CASSLGQGRATNEKLFF
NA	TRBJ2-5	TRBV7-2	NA	TGTGCCAGCAGCTTTTCCCCTTTGGAGACCCAGTACTTC	CASSFSPLETQYF
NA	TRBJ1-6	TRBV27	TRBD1	TGTGCCAGCAGTTCCGGACAGGTTAGGAATTCACCCCTCCACTTT	CASSSGQVRNSPLHF
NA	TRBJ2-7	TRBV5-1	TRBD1	TGCGCCAGCAGCGCTTCGACAGGGCCCTCCTACGAGCAGTACTTC	CASSASTGPSYEQYF
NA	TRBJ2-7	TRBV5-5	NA	TGTGCCAGCAGCTCTAACAGGGCCCACGAGCAGTACTTC	CASSSNRAHEQYF
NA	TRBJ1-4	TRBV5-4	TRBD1	TGTGCCAGCAGCTCGGGACAGGGGAGTGAAAAACTGTTTTTT	CASSSGQGSEKLFF
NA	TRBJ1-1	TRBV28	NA	TGTGCCAGCAGTGTACCGCATACCGGGGGCACTGAAGCTTTCTTT	CASSVPHTGGTEAFF
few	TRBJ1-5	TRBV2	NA	TGTGCCAGCAAGGGGGAAGCCGTCCAGCCCCAGCATTTT	CASKGEAVQPQHF
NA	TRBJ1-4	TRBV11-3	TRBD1	TGTGCCAGCAGCCTAGGGGGCGCAACTAATGAAAAACTGTTTTTT	CASSLGGATNEKLFF
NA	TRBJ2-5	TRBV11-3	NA	TGTGCCAGCAGCCGTTCGGAGACCCAGTACTTC	CASSRSETQYF
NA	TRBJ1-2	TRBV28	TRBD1	TGTGCCAGCACCTTATTGGACAGGGACGGCGGCTACACCTTC	CASTLLDRDGGYTF
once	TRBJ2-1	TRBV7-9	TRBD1	TGTTCCAGCAGCGCCTGGACAGGGGGCTTCAATGAGCAGTTCTTC	CSSSAWTGGFNEQFF
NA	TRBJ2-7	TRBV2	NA	TGTGCCAGCAGTGAGGCAGGGAACGAGCAGTACTTC	CASSEAGNEQYF
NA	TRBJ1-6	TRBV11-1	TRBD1	TGTGCCAGCAGCCCCGCCATTCAAAGGACAGGGGTGTATTCACCCCTCCACTTT	CASSPAIQRTGVYSPLHF
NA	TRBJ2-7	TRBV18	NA	TGTGCCAGCTCACCCGCAGGGTCAAACTACGAGCAGTACTTC	CASSPAGSNYEQYF
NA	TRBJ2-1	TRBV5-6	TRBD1	TGTGCCAGCAGCTCAGACAGGGGGCCTTACAATGAGCAGTTCTTC	CASSSDRGPYNEQFF
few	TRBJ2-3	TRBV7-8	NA	TGTGCCAGCAGCTTATATCGAGATACGCAGTATTTT	CASSLYRDTQYF
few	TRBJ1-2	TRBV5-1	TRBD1	TGCGCCAGCAGCTCGACAGGGGATTGGGGTGGCTACACCTTC	CASSSTGDWGGYTF
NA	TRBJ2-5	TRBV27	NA	TGTGCCAGCAGTTCCCACGGAAGCGGTCAAGAGACCCAGTACTTC	CASSSHGSGQETQYF
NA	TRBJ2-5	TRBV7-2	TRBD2	TGTGCCAGCAGCTTCGGACTAGAGGGCCAGACCCAGTACTTC	CASSFGLEGQTQYF
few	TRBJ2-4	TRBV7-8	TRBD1	TGTGCCAGCAGCCTTAGCCGAGGACAGGGGAACTTAGCCAAAAACATTCAGTACTTC	CASSLSRGQGNLAKNIQYF
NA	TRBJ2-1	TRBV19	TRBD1	TGTGCCAGTAGTTCACCAGGGGGGACAGGGTACAATGAGCGGTTCTTC	CASSSPGGTGYNERFF
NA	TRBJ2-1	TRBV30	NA	TGTGCCTGGAGTGTAGAGGGCACGCATGAGCAGTTCTTC	CAWSVEGTHEQFF
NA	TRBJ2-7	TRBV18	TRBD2	TGTGCCAGCTCACCCCAAGCGGGAGAGCAGTACTTC	CASSPQAGEQYF
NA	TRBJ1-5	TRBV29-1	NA	TGCAGCGTTGCCGGGGGTGATTTTCAGCCCCAGCATTTT	CSVAGGDFQPQHF
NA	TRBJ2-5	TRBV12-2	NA	TGTGCAAGTCGCTTTGAGGGATCCATTCCGCGGGAAGAGACCCAGTACTTC	CASRFEGSIPREETQYF
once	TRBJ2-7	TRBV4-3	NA	TGCGCCAGCAGCCAGGCGGCGGCGGGCATCTACGAGCAGTACTTC	CASSQAAAGIYEQYF
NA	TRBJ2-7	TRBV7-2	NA	TGTGCCAGCAGCTTAGACCGACAGGCCTACGAGCAGTACTTC	CASSLDRQAYEQYF
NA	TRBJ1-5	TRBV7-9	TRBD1	TGTGCCAGCAGCTTAGCCGGCAGGGGGGACAATCAGCCCCAGCATTTT	CASSLAGRGDNQPQHF
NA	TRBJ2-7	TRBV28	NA	TGTGCCAGCAGTCTCAGTAGTAGACGTGGGGGGGGCAGTCCGTACTTC	CASSLSSRRGGGSPYF